This TCR beta chain originates from a study of T cells in women clearing cervical HPV infection. The wider study: Cases: HPV16-related CIN3 or worse on histology, a couple of invasive cancers. HLA type stays a possible confounder, typing being limited. Study results and limitations: Timing of associations relative to infection is unclear; T-cell subsets were not isolated.

The repertoire was sequenced with immunoSEQ multiplex PCR; TCRdb's copy has only in-frame clones and lacks some. The sample totals around 44,000 clones. Note on this clone: Its specificity is unknown. Coverage ceases 3 residues before the CDR3 finishes, and the germline J gene fills in the end.

CDR3 length: 15 amino acids. Germline V CDR1 and CDR2: SGDLS, YYNGEE. Trimming took 0 bases from V and 3 from J, leaving 9 bases between them. This TCR came from a woman between 18 and 70 years old with a cervical HPV16 infection that either progressed to CIN3+ or cleared (not recorded which). The chain employs TRBV9 and TRBJ2-2, with D maybe TRBD1 (6 bases). Material: blood buffy coat. The CDR3 is CASSVGTVDTGELFF. The CDR3 bases that were read are TGTGCCAGCAGCGTAGGGACAGTAGACACCGGGGAG.